These T cell receptor beta chains were read from a single sample in a study of blood T cell repertoires in COVID-19. TCRdb's copy holds only in-frame clones and misses some; the assay was immunoSEQ multiplex PCR. The sample lists 160,000 or so clones, about four fifths occurring once. Input material: peripheral blood. The receptors stem from a man in his 70s with active or convalescent COVID-19. CDR3s include the opening cysteine and the closing phenylalanine or tryptophan. D genes are given only for firm matches. Expanded clones are given a class, and other clones once, few, many or no size at all.

TRBD2 | TRBJ2-5 | . | TRBV3-1/TRBV3-2 | TGTGCCAGCAGCCATCTAGCGGCCAAGGAGACCCAGTACTTC | CASSHLAAKETQYF
. | TRBJ1-3 | . | TRBV24-1 | TGTGCCACCGTTCCCACCGACTGGCGAAACACCATATATTTT | CATVPTDWRNTIYF
. | TRBJ2-5 | . | TRBV28 | TGTGCCATTGTGGACAGTCAAGAGACCCAGTACTTC | CAIVDSQETQYF
TRBD1 | TRBJ1-2 | . | TRBV28 | TGTGCCAGCAGCCCCGGGACAGGGTCGCAATATGGCTACACCTTC | CASSPGTGSQYGYTF
TRBD1 | TRBJ1-1 | . | TRBV19 | TGTGCCAGTAGTAAAGCGACAGGGGTTATGAACACTGAAGCTTTCTTT | CASSKATGVMNTEAFF
TRBD2 | TRBJ2-3 | . | TRBV7-8 | TGTGCCAGCAGCTTAAGGCGGGAGTTGGCAGATACGCAGTATTTT | CASSLRRELADTQYF
TRBD1 | TRBJ1-2 | . | TRBV18 | TGTGCCAGCTCACACCGGGACAGGGATGGCTACACCTTC | CASSHRDRDGYTF
. | TRBJ2-7 | . | TRBV21-1 | TGTGCCAGCAGCAAAGTACCGAAAAACGCCGTCAACGGGGGAACTTTCTACGAGCAGTACTTC | CASSKVPKNAVNGGTFYEQYF
TRBD2 | TRBJ2-3 | . | TRBV29-1 | TGCAGCGTGGTACGACTAGCGGGAGGTGGAACAGATACGCAGTATTTT | CSVVRLAGGGTDTQYF
TRBD1 | TRBJ1-4 | . | TRBV13 | TGTGCCAGCAGCCCTGGGACAGGGAATGTGCAAAAACTGTTTTTT | CASSPGTGNVQKLFF
TRBD1 | TRBJ1-1 | few | TRBV10-2 | TGCGCCAGCAGTCCCCGGGACAGGGGGCGCGTGAACACTGAAGCTTTCTTT | CASSPRDRGRVNTEAFF
. | TRBJ1-2 | . | TRBV5-1 | TGCGCCAGCAGCTCAGACACCTTCAGAAGCTACACCTTC | CASSSDTFRSYTF
. | TRBJ1-2 | . | TRBV20-1 | TGCAGTTGGGGGGAGGACTATGGCTACACCTTC | CSWGEDYGYTF
. | TRBJ2-7 | . | TRBV28 | TGTGCCAGCAGTAACAGTCCTAACCCCTACGAGCAGTACTTC | CASSNSPNPYEQYF
. | TRBJ1-4 | . | TRBV7-8 | TGTGCCAGCAGCCCCAGGGGTTGGGGTGAAAAACTGTTTTTT | CASSPRGWGEKLFF
TRBD1 | TRBJ2-5 | . | TRBV7-8 | TGTGCCAGCAGCTTAGACGCTAACAGGGGTCAAGAGACCCAGTACTTC | CASSLDANRGQETQYF
TRBD1 | TRBJ1-1 | . | TRBV19 | TGTGCCAGTAGTAACCCGGGACAGATGAACACTGAAGCTTTCTTT | CASSNPGQMNTEAFF
. | TRBJ2-5 | . | TRBV6-6 | TGTGCCAGCAGTTACTCGGCGACAGTGAACCAAGAGACCCAGTACTTC | CASSYSATVNQETQYF
TRBD2 | TRBJ2-1 | few | TRBV5-1 | TGCGCCAGCAGCCGTCTGACTAGCGGCTCCTACAATGAGCAGTTCTTC | CASSRLTSGSYNEQFF
. | TRBJ2-7 | . | TRBV5-4 | TGTGCCAGCAACCCATCGGGACAACCTAGAAAGCAGTACTTC | CASNPSGQPRKQYF
TRBD1 | TRBJ2-7 | . | TRBV5-4 | TGTGCCAGCACTACCCAGACAGGGGGCAGCGAGCAGTACTTC | CASTTQTGGSEQYF
TRBD1 | TRBJ1-1 | . | TRBV5-1 | TGCGCCAGCAGCGCAGGGGTAGGGGGCATGAACACTGAAGCTTTCTTT | CASSAGVGGMNTEAFF